These T cell receptor beta chains were read from a single sample in a study of metastatic and nonmetastatic thyroid tumors. TCRdb reassembled clones from the PCR reads with MiXCR. The sample yields around 34,000 clones, less than 20% seen once. The material sequenced was blood. The receptors come from a female donor with papillary thyroid cancer or a benign thyroid nodule (not recorded which). Some clones in this sample may be carry-over from other donors' samples. CDR3s include the opening cysteine and the closing phenylalanine or tryptophan. The D gene is left open where the match is weak. A row's size may be missing; if present it is once, few, many or a size class.

j_call | v_call | d_call | clone_size | cdr3_aa | cdr3_nt
TRBJ2-2 | TRBV28 | TRBD2 | many | CASRPTAGASNTGELFF | TGTGCCAGCAGGCCTACAGCGGGAGCTTCGAACACCGGGGAGCTGTTTTTT
TRBJ1-1 | TRBV29-1 | NA | NA | CSVPRAGCLNTEAFF | TGCAGCGTCCCCAGGGCTGGGTGTCTCAACACTGAAGCTTTCTTT
TRBJ1-1 | TRBV19 | NA | many | CASSIKGGPSEAFF | TGTGCCAGTAGTATAAAGGGGGGGCCGTCTGAAGCTTTCTTT
TRBJ2-2 | TRBV27 | TRBD2 | many | CASSFEAGSTGELFF | TGTGCCAGCAGTTTCGAAGCGGGGTCCACCGGGGAGCTGTTTTTT
TRBJ2-5 | TRBV7-9 | TRBD2 | NA | CTSSLSGSRRETKYF | TGTACCAGCAGCTTAAGCGGGAGTAGGAGAGAGACCAAGTACTTC
TRBJ1-1 | TRBV20-1 | NA | many | CSARGRQTSTEAFF | TGCAGTGCTAGAGGTAGGCAGACAAGCACTGAAGCTTTCTTT
TRBJ2-7 | TRBV12-3/TRBV12-4 | NA | many | CASSLTEPQSPYEQYF | TGTGCCAGCAGTCTGACAGAGCCCCAATCCCCCTACGAGCAGTACTTC
TRBJ2-7 | TRBV5-1 | NA | medium-sized | CASSLGVGGLASYEQYF | TGCGCCAGCAGCTTGGGGGTAGGGGGTCTAGCATCGTACGAGCAGTACTTC
TRBJ2-3 | TRBV19 | TRBD2 | few | CASSRLAGFPTDTQYF | TGTGCCAGTAGTAGACTAGCGGGCTTCCCTACAGATACGCAGTATTTT
TRBJ2-1 | TRBV24-1 | TRBD1 | many | CATSEPTGGFDEQFF | TGTGCCACCAGTGAGCCGACAGGGGGATTTGATGAGCAGTTCTTC
TRBJ2-3 | TRBV20-1 | NA | once | CSGERVTDTQCF | TGCAGTGGCGAGCGGGTAACAGATACGCAGTGTTTT
TRBJ1-4 | TRBV2 | TRBD1 | many | CASSELQTGVNEKLFF | TGTGCCAGCAGTGAATTACAAACAGGGGTTAATGAAAAACTGTTTTTT
TRBJ1-4 | TRBV27 | NA | many | CASSLRGGIEKLFF | TGTGCCAGCAGTTTACGGGGGGGGATTGAAAAACTGTTTTTT
TRBJ2-7 | TRBV20-1 | TRBD2 | many | CSASGSGTSSYEQYF | TGCAGTGCTAGTGGCAGCGGGACTAGCTCCTACGAGCAGTACTTC
TRBJ2-2 | TRBV30 | NA | NA | CAYRSGASGELFF | TGTGCCTATAGATCGGGAGCTTCAGGGGAGCTGTTTTTT
TRBJ1-4 | TRBV5-4 | TRBD1 | many | CASLGQGREKLFF | TGTGCCAGCCTCGGACAGGGCAGGGAAAAACTGTTTTTT
TRBJ1-2 | TRBV27 | NA | few | CASRRGDNLYGYTF | TGTGCCAGCAGACGCGGGGACAACCTATATGGCTACACCTTC
TRBJ2-7 | TRBV15 | NA | NA | CAASRDRYVYEQYF | TGTGCCGCCAGCAGAGATAGGTACGTCTACGAGCAGTACTTC
TRBJ2-3 | TRBV4-2 | TRBD2 | many | CASSQDLAEGTDTQYF | TGTGCCAGCAGCCAAGATCTAGCGGAGGGCACAGATACGCAGTATTTT
TRBJ2-3 | TRBV5-6 | NA | NA | CASSLTSRGQDTQYF | TGTGCCAGCAGCTTGACTAGCCGTGGGCAAGATACGCAGTATTTT
TRBJ1-6 | TRBV29-1 | NA | many | CSVGQSEGSPLHF | TGCAGCGTCGGACAGTCTGAGGGGTCACCCCTCCACTTT
TRBJ1-4 | TRBV28 | NA | many | CASTSRGGFPWLKLFF | TGTGCCAGCACCTCCCGGGGAGGGTTTCCTTGGCTGAAACTGTTTTTT
TRBJ2-1 | TRBV11-1 | NA | many | CASSLNRDKQFF | TGTGCCAGCAGCCTAAACAGGGACAAGCAGTTCTTC
TRBJ2-1 | TRBV15 | NA | many | CATSRATTQQFF | TGTGCCACCAGCAGAGCGACGACTCAGCAGTTCTTC
TRBJ1-2 | TRBV15 | TRBD1 | NA | CATSRDRGRGLGYTF | TGTGCCACCAGCAGAGATAGGGGCAGGGGGCTTGGCTACACCTTC
TRBJ2-1 | TRBV19 | NA | NA | CASRKNTGTYKSSYNEQFF | TGTGCCAGTAGGAAGAACACCGGGACTTACAAAAGCTCCTACAATGAGCAGTTCTTC
TRBJ1-1 | TRBV5-1 | NA | NA | CASSLIGSTEAFF | TGCGCCAGCAGCTTGATTGGCAGCACTGAAGCTTTCTTT
TRBJ1-1 | TRBV7-6 | NA | many | CASSLTRERTEAFF | TGTGCCAGCAGCTTGACCAGGGAGAGAACTGAAGCTTTCTTT
TRBJ2-1 | TRBV28 | NA | NA | CASSTFIGGSF | TGTGCCAGCAGCACCTTTATAGGGGGGTCCTTC
TRBJ2-2 | TRBV6-1 | NA | NA | CASAQGKTGELFF | TGTGCCAGCGCCCAGGGGAAAACCGGGGAGCTGTTTTTT
TRBJ2-7 | TRBV27 | NA | many | CASSLSLGTQEQYF | TGTGCCAGCAGTTTATCTCTCGGTACCCAAGAGCAGTACTTC
TRBJ1-5 | TRBV19 | NA | many | CASRVGMLGTQHF | TGTGCCAGTAGGGTCGGGATGCTTGGGACCCAGCATTTT
TRBJ2-3 | TRBV6-1 | TRBD2 | many | CASSQGLAGHTDTQYF | TGTGCCAGCAGTCAGGGACTAGCGGGACACACAGATACGCAGTATTTT
TRBJ2-5 | TRBV11-2 | TRBD2 | many | CASSLGRPAGRETQYF | TGTGCCAGCAGCTTAGGGCGACCAGCGGGGAGAGAGACCCAGTACTTC
TRBJ1-2 | TRBV13 | NA | many | CASSSDTGSVDYTF | TGTGCCAGCAGCTCAGATACAGGATCAGTAGACTACACCTTC
TRBJ1-3 | TRBV20-1 | NA | many | CSAISGTSGNTIYF | TGCAGTGCTATATCAGGCACCTCTGGAAACACCATATATTTT
TRBJ1-2 | TRBV5-6 | NA | once | CASSSSGFYGYTF | TGTGCCAGCAGCTCGTCCGGGTTCTATGGCTACACCTTC
TRBJ2-1 | TRBV20-1 | TRBD2 | NA | CSARSTSGKFNEQFF | TGCAGTGCCAGATCGACTAGCGGAAAATTCAATGAGCAGTTCTTC
TRBJ2-5 | TRBV6-1 | NA | medium-sized | CASSELHLQETQYF | TGTGCCAGCAGTGAATTACACCTCCAAGAGACCCAGTACTTC
TRBJ2-1 | TRBV28 | TRBD1 | many | CASSPHPQGYEQFF | TGTGCCAGCAGCCCCCACCCACAGGGGTATGAGCAGTTCTTC
TRBJ1-2 | TRBV12-3/TRBV12-4 | NA | many | CASSSGPGYTF | TGTGCCAGCAGTTCGGGACCGGGCTACACCTTC
TRBJ2-3 | TRBV27 | NA | many | CASSFLGAGETDTQYF | TGTGCCAGCAGTTTCCTTGGAGCAGGGGAAACAGATACGCAGTATTTT
TRBJ2-7 | TRBV5-1 | TRBD1 | NA | CASSPGQGRYEQYF | TGCGCCAGCAGCCCTGGACAGGGGCGGTACGAGCAGTACTTC